What follows are 18 T cell receptor beta chains derived from one specimen sequenced in a study of tumor-infiltrating lymphocytes in primary liver carcinoma. Unsorted bulk tissue of roughly 20-34 mg yielded co-extracted RNA and DNA. Starting from around 500 ng of total RNA, TCR beta cDNA was produced with a primer in the constant region. Employing slightly modified ARM-PCR, three nested multiplex PCR rounds were run, and these gave rise to the TCR beta libraries. In the first two PCR rounds, TRBV1-TRBV30 forward primers were paired with a C-beta reverse primer, and each round lasted around 10 cycles. Each CDR3 protein is one row after TCRdb ran MiXCR on the multiplex PCR reads. Of 100,000 or so distinct CDR3 sequences listed, around two thirds were seen once; the top ten hold 9.5%. The sample taken for sequencing was liver tumor tissue from sampling region 5. As for subset: tumor region T5, tumor centre. The receptors shown here come from an older woman with primary liver carcinoma and hepatitis B virus infection.

A note on this clonotype: Since a much larger clone is just one base distant, this may be a read error. This chain connects TRBV5-3 to TRBJ2-1; no definite D call. TRBV5-3 is annotated as an ORF whose role is uncertain. The CDR3 spans 13 residues. V lost 5 bases, J lost 5 bases, and 11 bases lay in between. Written as DNA, the CDR3 is TGTGCCAGAAGTCTGCACAGTCACAATGAGCAGTTCTTC. Protein sequence: CARSLHSHNEQFF.

J is TRBJ1-6 and V is TRBV20-1; a weak D match, TRBD1 (5 bases). Trimming shortened V by 0 bases and J by 7 bases, and 19 bases separated the two germline ends. The CDR3 runs to 17 residues. Germline-derived CDR1 and CDR2 are DFQATT and SNEGSKA (reference sequence). CDR3 sequence: CSARESGSGAPNSPLHF. The CDR3 nucleotides read TGCAGTGCTAGAGAATCGGGGTCCGGGGCCCCAAATTCACCCCTCCACTTT.

Comment on this clonotype: Possible read error: a much larger clone is one base away. The chain joins TRBV7-9 to TRBJ2-3; D gene ambiguous. The DNA end favors TRBJ1-5, so the J call may be wrong. The CDR3 runs to 14 residues. From germline, CDR1 is SEHNR and CDR2 FQNEAQ (reference sequence). CDR3 protein: CASSLVADTDTQHF. In DNA form, the CDR3 reads TGTGCCAGCAGCTTAGTGGCAGACACAGATACGCAGCATTTT.

Comments on this clonotype: Sequence at one end of the junction differs from germline and may be a read error. The chain joins TRBV10-3 to TRBJ2-5; 7 positions agree with TRBD1. The CDR3 runs 16 residues. Germline lookup yields CDR1 ENHRY and CDR2 SYGVKD. CDR3 nucleotide sequence: TGTACCATCAGTGAGTCGGCAGGGGGTCACCAAGAGACCCAGTACTTC. Translated, it gives CTISESAGGHQETQYF.

In the case of this clonotype: The junction differs from germline at one of its ends, possibly a read error. This chain connects TRBV11-1 to TRBJ2-3, with 7 bases aligning to TRBD2. Germline assignment: CDR1 SGHAT and CDR2 FQDESV (reference sequence). This CDR3 comprises 14 residues. The CDR3 DNA follows: TGTGCCAGCAGTTTACGGCAACATGCGGGAGAGTCTCACTTT. This sequence encodes CASSLRQHAGESHF.

For this clonotype: The junction departs from the called germline gene at one end, perhaps through a read error. The chain links TRBV11-2 to TRBJ2-3, with D possibly matching TRBD1 (5 bases). CDR1 and CDR2 from the germline V gene are SGHAT and FQNNGV. The CDR3 consists of 13 residues. The CDR3 protein is CTSSLRKGNTQYF. CDR3 in DNA: TGTACCAGCAGCCTGCGAAAGGGGAATACGCAGTATTTT.

The V gene is TRBV11-2, the J gene TRBJ1-4, with D unclear. Trimming removed 3 bases from V and 2 bases from J, with 10 bases in between. Germline CDR1 and CDR2: SGHAT and FQNNGV. This CDR3 spans 15 amino acids. The CDR3 nucleotides are TGTGCCAGCAGCTTCTGGATAGGGACTAATGAAAAACTGTTTTTT. Amino acid sequence: CASSFWIGTNEKLFF.

The CDR3 DNA follows: TGTGCCAGAAGCCTCGGACTTGAGCGGGAGGACACTGAAGCTTTCTTT. Protein: CARSLGLEREDTEAFF. J is TRBJ1-1 and V is TRBV5-4, with no clear D. Trimming took 8 bases from V and 3 from J, leaving 23 bases between them. Per germline, CDR1 SGHNT and CDR2 YYREEE (reference sequence). This CDR3 contains 16 residues.

About this clonotype itself: The junction shows a germline mismatch at one end, possibly a read error. The chain employs TRBV11-3 and TRBJ2-1; no definite D call. CDR1 and CDR2 from the germline V gene are SGHNT and YENEEA. The CDR3 is 17 amino acids. This CDR3 reads CTSSLDFGLGVYKEQFF. The CDR3 DNA reads TGTACCAGCAGCTTAGATTTTGGCCTAGGTGTTTACAAAGAGCAGTTCTTC. The variable domain in full, with the rest retrieved from reference TRBV11-3 and TRBJ2-1, is EAGVVQSPRYKIIEKKQPVAFWCNPISGHNTLYWYLQNLGQGPELLIRYENEEAVDDSQLPKDRFSAERLKGVDSTLKIQPAELGDSAVYLCTSSLDFGLGVYKEQFFGPGTRLTVL.

Concerning this clonotype: The germline gene is not matched at one end of the junction; a read error may be the cause. V is TRBV11-3 and J is TRBJ1-1; perhaps TRBD1 as D (5 bases). The germline V gene encodes CDR1 SGHNT and CDR2 YENEEA. CDR3 length equals 11 residues. CDR3 sequence (DNA): TGTGACAGCAGTTGGGGCAAGGAAGCTTTCTTT. Its protein product is CDSSWGKEAFF.

This clonotype was observed once. Since a much larger clone is just one base distant, this may be a read error. The V gene is TRBV28, the J gene TRBJ2-7, with D uncertain. CDR1 and CDR2 from the germline V gene are MDHEN and SYDVKM. The CDR3 has 11 residues. The CDR3 region has the DNA TGTGCCAGCAGTTCGCTGTACGAGCACTACTTC. Translated, it gives CASSSLYEHYF.

With regard to this clonotype: The final CDR3 position lacks the conserved phenylalanine or tryptophan, pointing to a likely read error. The chain has TRBV10-3 and TRBJ1-6; maybe TRBD1 (6 bases). This CDR3 comprises 16 residues. V lost 0 bases and J lost 14, with 20 bases in between. Germline V gene data show CDR1 as ENHRY and CDR2 as SYGVKD. CDR3 region: CAISESNTGSGSSLHS. DNA for the CDR3: TGTGCCATCAGTGAGTCCAACACAGGGTCGGGCTCATCCCTCCACTCT.

This clonotype was seen a handful of times. With a much larger clone just one base away, this may be a read error. This sequence joins TRBV6-1 and TRBJ2-5; a weak D match, TRBD2 (5 bases). V was clipped by 1 base and J by 5 bases, with 11 bases between them. There are 14 residues in the CDR3. CDR1 MNHNS and CDR2 SASEGT come from the germline V gene. The CDR3 DNA sequence: TGTGCCAGCAGTGAAGTAGTGGGAGTGGAGACCCAGTACTTC. This translates into CASSEVVGVETQYF.

The rearrangement joins TRBV9 to TRBJ1-2; 7 bases are a match to TRBD1. The CDR3 has 16 amino acids. The V gene's germline CDR1 is SGDLS and CDR2 YYNGEE. V dropped 0 bases and J dropped 6; count of bases not matched to a gene: 11. CDR3 sequence reads: CASSVVEQPGQNGYTF. The CDR3, as DNA: TGTGCCAGCAGCGTAGTTGAACAACCGGGACAGAATGGCTACACCTTC.

In the case of this clonotype: This clone may be a read error of a much larger clone one base away. The CDR3: CAIKSTGASGIQYF. The CDR3, as DNA: TGTGCCATCAAGAGCACAGGGGCGTCAGGCATTCAGTACTTC. The V gene is TRBV14, the J gene TRBJ2-4; 7 bases are a match to TRBD1. The CDR3 extends over 14 amino acids. Germline assignment: CDR1 SGHDN and CDR2 FVKESK. Unmatched junction bases numbered 15, after V lost 10 bases and J lost 9 bases. Complete variable domain (other parts from reference TRBV14 and TRBJ2-4): EAGVTQFPSHSVIEKGQTVTLRCDPISGHDNLYWYRRVMGKEIKFLLHFVKESKQDESGMPNNRFLAERTGGTYSTLKVQPAELEDSGVYFCAIKSTGASGIQYFGAGTRLSVL.

This clonotype was seen a handful of times. The chain uses TRBV6-2 or TRBV6-3 and TRBJ2-5; 9 bases are shared with TRBD1. Germline CDR1 and CDR2: MNHEY and SVGEGT. The CDR3 consists of 16 residues. Trimming cost V 8 bases and J 7 bases; bases outside gene matches: 17. Here the CDR3 reads CASGSRWTGEFGTQYF. In DNA, the CDR3 is TGTGCCAGCGGTTCGAGGTGGACAGGGGAATTCGGGACCCAGTACTTC.

This clonotype showed up just once. The rearrangement uses TRBV6-5 and TRBJ2-1, with 7 bases fitting TRBD2. J lost 8 bases, V lost 10 bases, and 14 bases had no gene match. Germline lookup yields CDR1 MNHEY and CDR2 SVGAGI. The CDR3 is 14 residues long. The CDR3 DNA reads as TGTGCCAACAGGCCACTAGCGAGAGAACATGAGCAGTTCTTC. It yields the protein CANRPLAREHEQFF.

The rearrangement links TRBV7-2 to TRBJ2-1, with TRBD2 matching 7 bases. Looked up from germline, CDR1 is SGHTA and CDR2 is FQGNSA. This CDR3 has 15 residues. With 0 bases clipped from V and 4 bases from J, the junction kept 3 bases outside the gene matches. This chain's CDR3 is CASSLAAGGYNEQFF. The DNA of the CDR3 is TGTGCCAGCAGCTTAGCTGCCGGGGGGTACAATGAGCAGTTCTTC.